These T cell receptor beta chains were read from a single sample in a study of graft-versus-host responses after intestinal transplantation. For these receptors, no antigen is known. The method was immunoSEQ multiplex PCR; TCRdb's version includes in-frame clones alone and lacks a portion of them. The table includes 90,000 or so clones, approximately 78% detected once. The specimen was unstimulated CD4+ T cells sorted from spleen or lymph node cells, collected before intestinal transplant. These receptors were obtained from a human donor who received an intestinal transplant. Both conserved end residues are part of each CDR3. D genes are given only for firm matches. A row's size may be missing; if present it is once, few, many or a size class.

>-|TRBD2|TRBV11-2|TRBJ2-2
TGTGCCAGCAGCTCCCTAGCGGGATCCACCGGGGAGCTGTTTTTT
CASSSLAGSTGELFF
>once|-|TRBV19|TRBJ1-1
TGTGCCAGTAGTAAATGGGCCGCAGCTTTCTTT
CASSKWAAAFF
>-|TRBD1|TRBV27|TRBJ2-7
TGTGCCAGCAGTTCATCGGACAGGGTAGGCGAGCAGTACTTC
CASSSSDRVGEQYF
>-|-|TRBV9|TRBJ2-3
TGTGCCAGCAGCGAGCGGCCTTACACAGATACGCAGTATTTT
CASSERPYTDTQYF
>-|-|TRBV9|TRBJ2-1
TGTGCCAGCAGCGTTCTGGGAGGCTCCTACAATGAGCAGTTCTTC
CASSVLGGSYNEQFF
>-|TRBD2|TRBV7-2|TRBJ2-1
TGTGCCAGCAGCTCCCCCTTGCGGGGGGGTAACAATGAGCAGTTCTTC
CASSSPLRGGNNEQFF
>-|TRBD1|TRBV5-1|TRBJ2-7
TGCGCCAGCAGCTTGACAGGGGGCCATAGCGGTTACGAGCAGTACTTC
CASSLTGGHSGYEQYF
>-|TRBD1|TRBV28|TRBJ2-7
TGTGCCAGCAGGTCTCCGGGACAGGGAGTTTCCGAGCAGTACTTC
CASRSPGQGVSEQYF
>few|TRBD1|TRBV6-5|TRBJ2-1
TGTGCGAGCTACACAGGGGGTGATTACAATGAGCAGTTCTTC
CASYTGGDYNEQFF
>-|-|TRBV28|TRBJ2-7
TGTGCCAGCAGTTTACGCCGTCCGCGGGATCTGTCCTACGAGCAGTACTTC
CASSLRRPRDLSYEQYF
>few|-|TRBV2|TRBJ2-1
TGTGCCAGCAGTGAAGCGCCCCGGGCGGGTGAGCAGTTCTTC
CASSEAPRAGEQFF
>-|-|TRBV5-1|TRBJ1-1
TGCGCCAGCAGCTTGGGGTCAGTGAACACTGAAGCTTTCTTT
CASSLGSVNTEAFF
>-|TRBD1|TRBV4-1|TRBJ2-2
TGCGCCAGCAGCCGGAACAGGGGCAACACCGGGGAGCTGTTTTTT
CASSRNRGNTGELFF
>-|-|TRBV20-1|TRBJ2-3
TGCAGTGCTTACACAGATACGCAGTATTTT
CSAYTDTQYF